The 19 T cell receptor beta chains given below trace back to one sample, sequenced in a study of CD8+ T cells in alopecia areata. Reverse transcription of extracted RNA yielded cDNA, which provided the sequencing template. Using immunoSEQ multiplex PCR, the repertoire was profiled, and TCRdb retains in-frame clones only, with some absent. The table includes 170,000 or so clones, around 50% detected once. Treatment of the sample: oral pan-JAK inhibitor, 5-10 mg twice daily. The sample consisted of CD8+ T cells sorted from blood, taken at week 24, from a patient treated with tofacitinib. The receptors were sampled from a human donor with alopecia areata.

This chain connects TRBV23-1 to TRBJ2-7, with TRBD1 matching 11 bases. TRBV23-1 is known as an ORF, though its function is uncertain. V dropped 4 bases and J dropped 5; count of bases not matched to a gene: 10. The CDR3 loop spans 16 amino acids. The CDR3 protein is CASSRLRDRGFHEQYF. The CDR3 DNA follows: TGCGCCAGCAGTCGACTCCGGGACAGGGGGTTCCACGAGCAGTACTTC.

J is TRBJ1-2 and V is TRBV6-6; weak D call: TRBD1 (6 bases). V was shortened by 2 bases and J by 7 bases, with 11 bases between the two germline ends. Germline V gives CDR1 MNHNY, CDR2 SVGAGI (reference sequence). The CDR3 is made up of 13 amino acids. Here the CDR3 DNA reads TGTGCCAGCAGTTACGACAGGCGTTCTGGCTACACCTTC. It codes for CASSYDRRSGYTF.

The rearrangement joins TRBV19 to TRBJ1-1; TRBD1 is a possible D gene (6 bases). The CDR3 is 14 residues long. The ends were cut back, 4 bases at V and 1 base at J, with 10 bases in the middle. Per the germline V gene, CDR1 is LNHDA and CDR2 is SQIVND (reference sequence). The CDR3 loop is CASSREDRNTEAFF. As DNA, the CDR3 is TGTGCCAGTAGTAGGGAGGACAGGAACACTGAAGCTTTCTTT.

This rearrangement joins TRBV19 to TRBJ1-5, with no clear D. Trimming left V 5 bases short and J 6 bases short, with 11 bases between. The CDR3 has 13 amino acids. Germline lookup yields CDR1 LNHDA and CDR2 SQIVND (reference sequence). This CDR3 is CASSPSSAQPQHF. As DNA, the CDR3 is TGTGCCAGTAGTCCCAGTTCGGCTCAGCCCCAGCATTTT.

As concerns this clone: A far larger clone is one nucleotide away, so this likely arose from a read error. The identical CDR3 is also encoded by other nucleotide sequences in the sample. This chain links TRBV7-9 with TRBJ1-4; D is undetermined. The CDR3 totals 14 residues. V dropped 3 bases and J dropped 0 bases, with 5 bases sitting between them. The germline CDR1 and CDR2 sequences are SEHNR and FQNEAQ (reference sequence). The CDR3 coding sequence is TGTGCCAGCAGCTTGATTGCAACTAATGAAAAACTGTTTTTT. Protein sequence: CASSLIATNEKLFF.

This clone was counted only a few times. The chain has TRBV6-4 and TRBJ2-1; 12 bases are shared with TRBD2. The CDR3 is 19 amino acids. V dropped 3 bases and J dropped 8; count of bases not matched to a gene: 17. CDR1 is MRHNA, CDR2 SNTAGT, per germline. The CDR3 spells CASSEELAGGPPSPHEQFF. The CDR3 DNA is TGTGCCAGCAGTGAGGAACTAGCGGGGGGCCCCCCTTCTCCGCATGAGCAGTTCTTC.

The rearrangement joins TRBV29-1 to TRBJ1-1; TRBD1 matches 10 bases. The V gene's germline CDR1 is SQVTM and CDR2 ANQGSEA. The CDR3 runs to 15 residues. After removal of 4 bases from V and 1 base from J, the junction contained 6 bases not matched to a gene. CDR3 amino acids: CSVGQGAVGNTEAFF. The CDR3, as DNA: TGCAGCGTTGGACAGGGGGCAGTTGGGAACACTGAAGCTTTCTTT.

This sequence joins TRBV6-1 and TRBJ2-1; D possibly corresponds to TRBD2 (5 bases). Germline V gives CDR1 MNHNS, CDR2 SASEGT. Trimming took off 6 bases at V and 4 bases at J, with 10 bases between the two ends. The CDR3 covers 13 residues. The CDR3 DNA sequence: TGTGCCAGCAGGTCGGGGTTATACAATGAGCAGTTCTTC. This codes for CASRSGLYNEQFF.

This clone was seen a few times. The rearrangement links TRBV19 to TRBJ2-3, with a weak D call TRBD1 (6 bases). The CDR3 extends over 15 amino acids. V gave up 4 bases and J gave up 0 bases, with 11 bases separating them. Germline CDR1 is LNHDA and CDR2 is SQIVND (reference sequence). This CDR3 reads CASSTSQGSTDTQYF. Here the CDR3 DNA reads TGTGCCAGTAGTACCTCACAGGGAAGCACAGATACGCAGTATTTT.

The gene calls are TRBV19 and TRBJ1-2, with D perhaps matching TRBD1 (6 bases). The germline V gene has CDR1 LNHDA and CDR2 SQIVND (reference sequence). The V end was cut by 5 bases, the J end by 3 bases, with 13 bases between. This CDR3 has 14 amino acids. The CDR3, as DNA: TGTGCCAGTAGTTTGGACAGTGGGTACTATGGCTACACCTTC. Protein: CASSLDSGYYGYTF.

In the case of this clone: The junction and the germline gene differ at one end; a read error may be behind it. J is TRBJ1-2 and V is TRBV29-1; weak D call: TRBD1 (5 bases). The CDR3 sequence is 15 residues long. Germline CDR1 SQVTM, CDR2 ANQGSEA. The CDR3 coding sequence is TGCAGCGTCGAAGGGGACCGTAGTGTGCGGTATGGCTACACCTTC. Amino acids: CSVEGDRSVRYGYTF. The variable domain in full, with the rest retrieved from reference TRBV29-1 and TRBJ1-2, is SAVISQKPSRDICQRGTSLTIQCQVDSQVTMMFWYRQQPGQSLTLIATANQGSEATYESGFVIDKFPISRPNLTFSTLTVSNMSPEDSSIYLCSVEGDRSVRYGYTFGSGTRLTVV.

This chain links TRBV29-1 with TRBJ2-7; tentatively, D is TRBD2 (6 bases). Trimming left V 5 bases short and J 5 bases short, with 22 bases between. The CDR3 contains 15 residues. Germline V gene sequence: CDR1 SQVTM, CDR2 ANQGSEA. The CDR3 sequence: CSVPRRGRGRNEQYF. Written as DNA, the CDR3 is TGCAGCGTTCCCCGGAGAGGGAGAGGGAGGAACGAGCAGTACTTC.

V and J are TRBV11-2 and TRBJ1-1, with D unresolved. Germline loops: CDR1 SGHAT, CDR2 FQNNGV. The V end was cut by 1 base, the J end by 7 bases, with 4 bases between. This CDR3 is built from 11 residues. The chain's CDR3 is CASSLANEAFF. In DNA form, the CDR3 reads TGTGCCAGCAGCTTAGCGAATGAAGCTTTCTTT.

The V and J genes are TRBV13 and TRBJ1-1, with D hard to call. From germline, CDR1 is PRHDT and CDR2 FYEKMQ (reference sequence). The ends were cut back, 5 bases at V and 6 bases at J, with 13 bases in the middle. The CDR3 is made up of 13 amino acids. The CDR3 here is CASSPSGVPEAFF. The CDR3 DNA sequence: TGTGCCAGCAGCCCAAGTGGGGTACCTGAAGCTTTCTTT.

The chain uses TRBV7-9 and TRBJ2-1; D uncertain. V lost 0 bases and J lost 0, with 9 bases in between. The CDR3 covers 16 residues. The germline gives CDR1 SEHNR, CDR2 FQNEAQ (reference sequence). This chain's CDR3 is CASSLAAQSSYNEQFF. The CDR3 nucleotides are TGTGCCAGCAGCTTAGCAGCCCAGAGCTCCTACAATGAGCAGTTCTTC.

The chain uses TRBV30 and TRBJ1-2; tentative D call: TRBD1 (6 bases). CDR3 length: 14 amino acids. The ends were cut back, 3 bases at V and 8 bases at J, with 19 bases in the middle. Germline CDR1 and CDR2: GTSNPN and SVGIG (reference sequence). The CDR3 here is CAWSPGGPTEGYTF. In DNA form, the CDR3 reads TGTGCCTGGAGCCCCGGGGGGCCTACGGAAGGCTACACCTTC.

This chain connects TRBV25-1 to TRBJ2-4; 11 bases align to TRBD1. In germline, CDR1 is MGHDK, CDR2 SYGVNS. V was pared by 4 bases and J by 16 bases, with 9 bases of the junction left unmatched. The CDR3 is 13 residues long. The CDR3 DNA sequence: TGTGCCAGCAGTGGGGCTGGACAGGGGGCCATTTACTTC. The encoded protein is CASSGAGQGAIYF.

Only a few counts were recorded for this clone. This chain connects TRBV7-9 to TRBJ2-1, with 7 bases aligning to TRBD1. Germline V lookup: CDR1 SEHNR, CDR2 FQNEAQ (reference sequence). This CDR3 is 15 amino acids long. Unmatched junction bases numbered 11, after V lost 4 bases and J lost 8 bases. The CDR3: CASSSPLQGWDEQFF. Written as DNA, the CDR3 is TGTGCCAGCAGCTCCCCCCTACAGGGGTGGGATGAGCAGTTCTTC.

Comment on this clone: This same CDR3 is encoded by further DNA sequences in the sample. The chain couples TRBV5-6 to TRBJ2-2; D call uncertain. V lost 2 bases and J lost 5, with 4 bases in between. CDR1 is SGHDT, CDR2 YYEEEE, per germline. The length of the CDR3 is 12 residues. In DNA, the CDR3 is TGTGCCAGCAGCTTCGGGACCGGGGAGCTGTTTTTT. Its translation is CASSFGTGELFF.